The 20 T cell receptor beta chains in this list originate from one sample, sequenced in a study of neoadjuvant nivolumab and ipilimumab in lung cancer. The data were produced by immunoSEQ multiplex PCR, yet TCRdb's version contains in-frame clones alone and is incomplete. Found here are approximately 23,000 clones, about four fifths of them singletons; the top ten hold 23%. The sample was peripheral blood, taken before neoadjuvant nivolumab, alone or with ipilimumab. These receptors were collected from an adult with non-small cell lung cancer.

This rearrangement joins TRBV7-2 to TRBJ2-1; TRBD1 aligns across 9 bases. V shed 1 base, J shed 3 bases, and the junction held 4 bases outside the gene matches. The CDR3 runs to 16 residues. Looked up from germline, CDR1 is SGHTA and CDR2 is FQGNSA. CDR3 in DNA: TGTGCCAGCAGCTTAGTTGGGACAGGGTACTACAATGAGCAGTTCTTC. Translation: CASSLVGTGYYNEQFF.

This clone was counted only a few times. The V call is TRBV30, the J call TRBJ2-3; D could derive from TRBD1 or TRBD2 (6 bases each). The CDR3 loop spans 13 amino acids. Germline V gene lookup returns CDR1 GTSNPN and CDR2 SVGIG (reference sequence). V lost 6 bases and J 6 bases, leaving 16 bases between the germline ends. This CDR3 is CACLGGVGDTQYF. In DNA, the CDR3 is TGTGCCTGCCTGGGGGGCGTCGGGGATACGCAGTATTTT.

CDR3 protein: CASSEALVYPFF. CDR3 coding DNA: TGTGCCAGCAGTGAAGCCCTCGTGTATCCTTTTTTT. The rearrangement uses TRBV2 and TRBJ1-4; D unclear. Between the trimmed V and J ends, which lost 0 bases and 17 bases, there was a span of 13 bases. The CDR3 covers 12 residues. The germline V gene has CDR1 SNHLY and CDR2 FYNNEI.

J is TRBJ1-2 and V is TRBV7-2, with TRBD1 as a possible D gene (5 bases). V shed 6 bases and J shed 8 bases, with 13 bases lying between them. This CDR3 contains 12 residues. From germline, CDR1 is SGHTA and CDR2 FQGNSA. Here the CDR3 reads CASRPGTGGYTF. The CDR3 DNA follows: TGTGCCAGCAGACCAGGGACGGGGGGCTACACCTTC.

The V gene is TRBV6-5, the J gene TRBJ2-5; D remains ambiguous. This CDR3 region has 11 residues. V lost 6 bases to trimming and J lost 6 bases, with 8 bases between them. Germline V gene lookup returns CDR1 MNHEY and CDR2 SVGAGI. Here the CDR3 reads CASSFAQTQYF. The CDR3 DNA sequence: TGTGCCAGCAGCTTCGCGCAGACCCAGTACTTC.

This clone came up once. The DNA for the CDR3 is TGTGCCAGCAGCCATAGGGCAGTGAACACTGAAGCTTTCTTT. Translation: CASSHRAVNTEAFF. The genes are TRBV5-5 and TRBJ1-1, with D uncertain. Germline CDR1 and CDR2: SGHKS and YYEKEE (reference sequence). This CDR3 is 14 amino acids long. Trimming took 4 bases from V and 0 from J, leaving 10 bases between them. The full variable domain, with the rest looked up from reference TRBV5-5 and TRBJ1-1, is DAGVTQSPTHLIKTRGQQVTLRCSPISGHKSVSWYQQVLGQGPQFIFQYYEKEERGRGNFPDRFSARQFPNYSSELNVNALLLGDSALYLCASSHRAVNTEAFFGQGTRLTVV.

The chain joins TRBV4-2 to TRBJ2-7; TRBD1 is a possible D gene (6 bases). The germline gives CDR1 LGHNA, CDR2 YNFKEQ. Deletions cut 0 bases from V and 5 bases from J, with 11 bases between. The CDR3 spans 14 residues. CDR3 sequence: CASSQDAGDDEQYF. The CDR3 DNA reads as TGTGCCAGCAGCCAAGATGCAGGGGACGACGAGCAGTACTTC.

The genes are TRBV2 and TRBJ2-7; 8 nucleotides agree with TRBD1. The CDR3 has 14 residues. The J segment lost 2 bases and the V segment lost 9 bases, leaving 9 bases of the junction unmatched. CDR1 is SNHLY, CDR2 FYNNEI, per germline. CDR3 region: CASTPDRATYEQYF. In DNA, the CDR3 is TGTGCCAGTACCCCGGACAGGGCCACCTACGAGCAGTACTTC.

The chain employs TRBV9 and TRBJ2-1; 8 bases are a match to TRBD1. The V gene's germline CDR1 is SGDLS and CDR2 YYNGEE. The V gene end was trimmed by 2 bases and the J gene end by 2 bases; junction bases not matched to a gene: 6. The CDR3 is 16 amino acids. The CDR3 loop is CASSVFFRGPYNEQFF. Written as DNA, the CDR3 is TGTGCCAGCAGCGTCTTCTTCAGGGGGCCCTACAATGAGCAGTTCTTC.

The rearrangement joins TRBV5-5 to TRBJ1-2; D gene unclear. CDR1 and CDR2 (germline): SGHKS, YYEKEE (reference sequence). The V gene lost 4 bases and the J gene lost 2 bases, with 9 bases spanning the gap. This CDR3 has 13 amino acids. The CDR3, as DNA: TGTGCCAGCAGCCCGGACCGCAACTATGGCTACACCTTC. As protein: CASSPDRNYGYTF.

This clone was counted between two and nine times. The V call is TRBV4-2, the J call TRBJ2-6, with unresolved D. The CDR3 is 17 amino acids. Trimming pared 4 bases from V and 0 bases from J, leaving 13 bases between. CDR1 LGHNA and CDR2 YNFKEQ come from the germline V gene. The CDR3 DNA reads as TGTGCCAGCAGCCTAAGTATGGGATCCTCTGGGGCCAACGTCCTGACTTTC. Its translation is CASSLSMGSSGANVLTF.

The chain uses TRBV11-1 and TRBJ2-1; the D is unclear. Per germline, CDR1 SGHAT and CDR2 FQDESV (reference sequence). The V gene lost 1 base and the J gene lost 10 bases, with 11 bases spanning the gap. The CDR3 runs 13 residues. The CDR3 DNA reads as TGTGCCAGCAGCTTAGTAGGTGTTCGGGAGCAGTTCTTC. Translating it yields CASSLVGVREQFF.

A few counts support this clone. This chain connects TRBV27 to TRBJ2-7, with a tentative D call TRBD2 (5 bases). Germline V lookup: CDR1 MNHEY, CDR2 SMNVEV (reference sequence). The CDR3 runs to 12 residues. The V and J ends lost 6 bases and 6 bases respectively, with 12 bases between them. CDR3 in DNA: TGTGCCAGCAGCCATGGCCGGGGCGAGCAGTACTTC. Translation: CASSHGRGEQYF.

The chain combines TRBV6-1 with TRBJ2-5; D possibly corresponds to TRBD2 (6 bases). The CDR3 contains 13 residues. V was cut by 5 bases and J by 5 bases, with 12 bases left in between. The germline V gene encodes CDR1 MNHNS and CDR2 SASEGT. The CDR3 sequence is CASSRDLPETQYF. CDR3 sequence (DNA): TGTGCCAGCAGTCGGGACTTACCGGAGACCCAGTACTTC.

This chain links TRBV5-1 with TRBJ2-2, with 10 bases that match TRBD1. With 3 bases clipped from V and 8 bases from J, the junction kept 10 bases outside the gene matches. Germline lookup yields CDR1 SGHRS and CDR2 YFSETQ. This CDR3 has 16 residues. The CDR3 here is CASSSGRDRGPGELFF. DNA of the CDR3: TGCGCCAGCAGCTCCGGGAGGGACAGGGGACCGGGGGAGCTGTTTTTT.

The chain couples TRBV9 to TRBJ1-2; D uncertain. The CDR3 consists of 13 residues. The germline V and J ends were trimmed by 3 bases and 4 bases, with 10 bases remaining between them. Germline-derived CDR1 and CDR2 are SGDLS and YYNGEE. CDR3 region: CASSDTDPYGYTF. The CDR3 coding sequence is TGTGCCAGCAGCGATACAGACCCCTATGGCTACACCTTC.

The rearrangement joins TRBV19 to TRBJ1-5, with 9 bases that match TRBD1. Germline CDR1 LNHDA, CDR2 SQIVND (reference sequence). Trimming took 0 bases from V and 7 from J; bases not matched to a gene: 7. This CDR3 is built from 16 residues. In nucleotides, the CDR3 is TGTGCCAGTAGTATAGAGGGACAGGGCCGTAGGCAGCCCCAGCATTTT. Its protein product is CASSIEGQGRRQPQHF.

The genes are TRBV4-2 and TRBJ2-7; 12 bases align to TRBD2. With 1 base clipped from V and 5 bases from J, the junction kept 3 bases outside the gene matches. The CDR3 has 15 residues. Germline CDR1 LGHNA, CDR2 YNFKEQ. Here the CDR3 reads CASSQGTSGNNEQYF. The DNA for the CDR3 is TGTGCCAGCAGCCAAGGGACTAGCGGGAACAACGAGCAGTACTTC.

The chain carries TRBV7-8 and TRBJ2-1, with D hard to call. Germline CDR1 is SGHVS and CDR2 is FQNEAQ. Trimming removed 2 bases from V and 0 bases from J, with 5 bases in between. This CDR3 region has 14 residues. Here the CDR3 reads CASSLWSSYNEQFF. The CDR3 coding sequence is TGTGCCAGCAGCTTATGGAGCTCCTACAATGAGCAGTTCTTC.

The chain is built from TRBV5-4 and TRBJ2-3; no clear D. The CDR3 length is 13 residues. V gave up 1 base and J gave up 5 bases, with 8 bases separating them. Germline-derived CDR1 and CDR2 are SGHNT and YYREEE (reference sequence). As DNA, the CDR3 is TGTGCCAGCAGCTTGTCCGTGTTAGATACGCAGTATTTT. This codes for CASSLSVLDTQYF.